Sequencing of this TCR beta chain was carried out in a study of T cell repertoires in cytomegalovirus infection. As for the study in general: TCR beta signatures that were public indicated CMV infection and matching HLA type. General study results and limits: What dominated the ex vivo response were HLA-C-restricted CMV-specific TCR beta clonotypes. Adding up the frequency of public TCR beta families identified people who carried CMV plus the relevant HLA.

From germline, CDR1 is MGHDK and CDR2 SYGVNS. This CDR3 is 13 amino acids long. V lost 4 bases to trimming and J lost 6 bases, with 12 bases between them. Comments on this clonotype: Antigen: not known.

TCRdb independently ran MiXCR on the reads; one entry per CDR3 protein. This sample has some 400,000 distinct CDR3 sequences, with 25% to 40% found just once. The chain has TRBV25-1 and TRBJ1-2; D call uncertain. Source material: PBMCs. The source of this sequence is a human donor in good health (CMV status not recorded). Some clones in this sample may be carry-over from other donors' samples. DNA for the CDR3: TGTGCCAGCAGTGCTCTCCTCTCCCATGGCTACACCTTC. Translation gives CASSALLSHGYTF.